This T cell receptor (beta chain) was identified in a study of blood T cell repertoires in COVID-19. Study in general: Samples of COVID-19 (acute and convalescent) were obtained from the United States, Italy and Spain. Sample material is recorded as cDNA or gDNA derived from T cells, B-cell-depleted T cells, or PBMCs.

As originally analysed: Using reference gene primer amplification, nucleated cell counts were estimated. Method: immunoSEQ multiplex PCR; TCRdb's copy keeps in-frame clones and lacks some. For V, J and clone size, that table is used; D and trimming come from the DNA. The data hold around 97,000 clones, with 89% observed a single time. CDR3 size: 16 residues. Trimming cost V 0 bases and J 1 base; bases outside gene matches: 3. The germline gives CDR1 KGHSH, CDR2 LQKENI. The rearrangement links TRBV18 to TRBJ2-3, with 8 bases that match TRBD2. The TCR was taken from a woman aged 80 or older in a cohort sampled during active COVID-19. Sequenced sample: peripheral blood. The CDR3 loop is CASSPPTAGGTDTQYF. The CDR3 nucleotides are TGTGCCAGCTCACCACCAACAGCGGGAGGCACAGATACGCAGTATTTT.